The sequence of this T cell receptor (beta chain) was determined in a study of T cell clones after liver transplantation. The wider study: Three of eight recipients were HCV-positive; others had non-autoimmune, non-viral indications. Samples came pre-transplant, pre-randomization before withdrawal, and post-randomization after withdrawal ended.

The germline CDR1 and CDR2 sequences are MDHEN and SYDVKM. V lost 4 bases, J lost 7 bases, and 9 bases stayed unmatched. The CDR3 length is 16 residues. Here immunoSEQ multiplex PCR was the method, and the copy in TCRdb shows in-frame clones only, minus some. The data contain 90,000 to 120,000 clones, 80% to 85% of them singletons. This specimen was CD4+ T cells from blood, taken before liver transplant. The chain carries TRBV28 and TRBJ2-1; 11 bases align to TRBD1. The clonotype was recovered from a human donor who received a liver transplant. This CDR3 reads CASSYGRGTGGNEQFF. CDR3 DNA sequence: TGTGCCAGCAGTTACGGGCGCGGGACAGGGGGAAATGAGCAGTTCTTC.